This T cell receptor beta chain was sequenced for a study of T cells in Graves' hyperthyroidism and ophthalmopathy. On the study more broadly: Peripheral blood was collected at initial diagnosis, before any treatment. Overall study results and limits: Most expanded thyroid clonotypes above 0.001 recurred in blood.

Points on this clonotype: Its target is not known.

There are 13 residues in the CDR3. Unmatched junction bases numbered 3, after V lost 4 bases and J lost 3 bases. There were TCR beta CDR3 regions amplified from RNA transcripts. A first-round RT-PCR of the TCR CDR3 used the HTBI primer set. TCRdb passed the multiplex PCR reads through MiXCR, listing each CDR3 protein once. Among about 560,000 distinct CDR3 sequences, around 17% were seen once, and the ten largest hold more than 15%. The receptor was isolated from a young woman with Graves' hyperthyroidism. The rearrangement links TRBV12-3 or TRBV12-4 to TRBJ2-7; 7 bases fit TRBD1. Sample: blood. CDR3 sequence (DNA): TGTGCCAGCAGTTATGGGACAGTCTACGAGCAGTACTTC. Protein product: CASSYGTVYEQYF.